The 25 T cell receptor beta chains listed next were all sequenced from one sample in a study of T cell repertoires in aging, cancer and after chemotherapy. TCR beta rearrangements were amplified from peripheral blood genomic DNA. Multiplex touch-down PCR with TRB-A/B primers amplified rearranged V-D-J TRB sequences. MiXCR was run by TCRdb on the multiplex PCR reads, yielding one entry per CDR3 protein. The table lists 1,300 to 1,500 distinct CDR3 sequences, roughly a quarter of them singletons. Sequenced input: blood. The receptors come from a human donor with a blood cancer.

This clonotype is classed as medium-sized. The chain is built from TRBV6-5 and TRBJ2-2; 9 bases are a match to TRBD1. J lost 4 bases, V lost 6 bases, and 9 bases had no gene match. Per the germline V gene, CDR1 is MNHEY and CDR2 is SVGAGI. The CDR3 contains 16 residues. The CDR3 DNA reads as TGTGCCAGCAGCAGCCCGGGACAGGGAGGCACCGGGGAGCTGTTTTTT. This gives the protein CASSSPGQGGTGELFF.

This clonotype was seen only once. This may stem from a read error, because a much larger clone lies one nucleotide away. The chain couples TRBV30 to TRBJ2-7; D is unresolved. The germline gives CDR1 GTSNPN, CDR2 SVGIG (reference sequence). The CDR3 covers 14 residues. The CDR3 region is CAWRRWQTSYKQYF. In DNA, the CDR3 is TGTGCCTGGAGAAGGTGGCAGACGAGCTACAAGCAGTACTTC.

The rearrangement uses TRBV5-8 and TRBJ1-2; tentatively, D is TRBD1 (6 bases). This CDR3 region has 15 residues. The ends were cut back, 2 bases at V and 3 bases at J, with 14 bases in the middle. From germline, CDR1 is SGHTS and CDR2 YDEGEE. CDR3 residues: CASSLAAGAYYGYTF. The CDR3 nucleotides are TGTGCCAGCAGCTTAGCGGCGGGGGCCTACTATGGCTACACCTTC.

J is TRBJ2-4 and V is TRBV6-6, with D possibly being TRBD1 (6 bases). The CDR3 contains 18 residues. Germline V gives CDR1 MNHNY, CDR2 SVGAGI (reference sequence). V shed 9 bases and J shed 1 base, with 25 bases lying between them. This CDR3 reads CASQLHLGGASAKNIQYF. The CDR3 DNA is TGTGCCAGTCAGTTACATCTAGGGGGAGCTAGCGCCAAAAACATTCAGTACTTC.

The CDR3 sequence: CASRSGNWWDQDYGYTF. Written as DNA, the CDR3 is TGTGCCAGCAGATCCGGGAATTGGTGGGACCAGGACTATGGCTACACCTTC. The chain employs TRBV27 and TRBJ1-2; the D gene is possibly TRBD1 (5 bases). V gave up 6 bases and J gave up 3 bases, with 23 bases separating them. The CDR3 loop spans 17 amino acids. Germline V gene lookup returns CDR1 MNHEY and CDR2 SMNVEV (reference sequence).

This clonotype occurred a few times. V is TRBV12-3 or TRBV12-4 and J is TRBJ2-1; TRBD1 aligns across 9 bases. V was pared by 8 bases and J by 0 bases, with 5 bases of the junction left unmatched. The CDR3 length is 15 residues. CDR3 protein: CASRQGGYSYNEQFF. CDR3 DNA: TGTGCCAGCCGACAGGGGGGCTACTCCTACAATGAGCAGTTCTTC.

The chain combines TRBV2 with TRBJ2-2; 9 bases map to TRBD1. V shed 0 bases and J 2 bases; nucleotides not matched to a gene: 4. Germline values: CDR1 SNHLY, CDR2 FYNNEI. The CDR3 consists of 17 residues. CDR3 sequence reads: CASSEAPGQGNTGELFF. The DNA of the CDR3 is TGTGCCAGCAGTGAAGCCCCGGGACAGGGCAACACCGGGGAGCTGTTTTTT.

The CDR3 region is CSVEVGMVSEQYF. DNA for the CDR3: TGCAGCGTTGAGGTAGGGATGGTTAGCGAGCAGTACTTC. V gene TRBV29-1 combines with J gene TRBJ2-7; no firm D call. Germline CDR1 and CDR2: SQVTM and ANQGSEA. Trimming shortened V by 3 bases and J by 6 bases, and 15 bases separated the two germline ends. CDR3 length equals 13 residues.

This chain joins TRBV11-1 and TRBJ2-1; 11 bases agree with TRBD2. CDR1 is SGHAT, CDR2 FQDESV, per germline (reference sequence). V lost 3 bases to trimming and J lost 7 bases; unmatched junction nucleotides: 5. This CDR3 has 15 amino acids. This CDR3 is CASSLGLAVGNEQFF. CDR3 DNA: TGTGCCAGCAGCTTGGGACTAGCGGTTGGGAATGAGCAGTTCTTC.

In this sample, this clonotype turned up a few times. V and J are TRBV6-2 or TRBV6-3 and TRBJ1-1; 8 bases align to TRBD1. CDR3 length: 12 amino acids. V trimming: 7 bases; J trimming: 7 bases; junction bases outside the gene matches: 5. Germline V gene lookup returns CDR1 MNHEY and CDR2 SVGEGT. In nucleotides, the CDR3 is TGTGCCAGCATTCAACAGGGGGGTGAAGCTTTCTTT. Its translation is CASIQQGGEAFF.

This clonotype is classed as hyperexpanded. The chain employs TRBV7-6 and TRBJ2-6, with D possibly being TRBD1 (6 bases). Germline CDR1 reads SGHVS; CDR2 reads FNYEAQ. V lost 1 base and J lost 1, with 17 bases in between. CDR3 size: 19 residues. The CDR3: CASSLVGTLPRSGANVLTF. The CDR3 DNA follows: TGTGCCAGCAGCTTAGTGGGGACACTTCCACGTTCTGGGGCCAACGTCCTGACTTTC. The full variable domain, its missing parts supplied by reference TRBV7-6 and TRBJ2-6, is GAGVSQSPRYKVTKRGQDVALRCDPISGHVSLYWYRQALGQGPEFLTYFNYEAQQDKSGLPNDRFSAERPEGSISTLTIQRTEQRDSAMYRCASSLVGTLPRSGANVLTFGAGSRLTVL.

About this clonotype itself: A much more abundant neighbour one base away suggests this may be a read error. The chain carries TRBV12-3 or TRBV12-4 and TRBJ2-2; D possibly matches TRBD1 or TRBD2 (6 bases each). This CDR3 comprises 16 residues. For the CDR3, the DNA is TGTGCCAGCAGTTTAGCGCCGGGGGCGAACACCGGGGAGCTGATTTTT. Its translation: CASSLAPGANTGELIF.

The chain is built from TRBV20-1 and TRBJ2-7, with 8 bases aligning to TRBD1. V was clipped by 1 base and J by 5 bases; unmatched bases: 10. The CDR3 consists of 15 residues. CDR1 is DFQATT and CDR2 is SNEGSKA in the germline V gene (reference sequence). CDR3 amino acids: CSARARTGLLHEQYF. DNA of the CDR3: TGCAGTGCTAGAGCCCGGACAGGGCTTTTACACGAGCAGTACTTC.

About this clonotype itself: This may arise from a read error, as a much more abundant clone is one base away. The chain employs TRBV27 and TRBJ2-1; possible D gene TRBD1, 6 bases. Germline V gene data show CDR1 as MNHEY and CDR2 as SMNVEV (reference sequence). The CDR3 is 13 residues long. As DNA, the CDR3 is TGTGCCAGCAGCGAGGGGGTATACAATAAGCAGTTCTTC. Protein: CASSEGVYNKQFF.

This rearrangement joins TRBV12-3 or TRBV12-4 to TRBJ1-6; TRBD1 might be the D (6 bases). Trimming took off 7 bases at V and 6 bases at J, with 16 bases between the two ends. This CDR3 region has 15 residues. As DNA, the CDR3 is TGTGCCAGCACCCTAGGGGGGGCCTCTAATTCACCCCTCCACTTT. It is translated as CASTLGGASNSPLHF.

This clonotype was seen more than once but under ten times. The rearrangement uses TRBV5-6 and TRBJ2-7; D not resolved. The CDR3 has 15 residues. Germline V CDR1 and CDR2: SGHDT, YYEEEE. Trimming pared 1 base from V and 0 bases from J, leaving 11 bases between. The CDR3 spells CASSLLGSGSYEQYF. The CDR3 region has the DNA TGTGCCAGCAGCTTGTTAGGGTCCGGCTCCTACGAGCAGTACTTC.

This chain joins TRBV5-1 and TRBJ2-3; possibly TRBD1 for D (6 bases). Trimming pared 4 bases from V and 0 bases from J, leaving 15 bases between. Germline CDR1 and CDR2: SGHRS and YFSETQ. This CDR3 comprises 16 residues. CDR3 region: CASSLLGTRSTDTQYF. CDR3 DNA sequence: TGCGCCAGCAGCCTGCTCGGGACAAGGAGCACAGATACGCAGTATTTT.

This clonotype is termed medium-sized. This chain uses TRBV6-1 with TRBJ2-3; D is unclear. Germline V gene sequence: CDR1 MNHNS, CDR2 SASEGT. Between the trimmed V and J ends, which lost 3 bases and 0 bases, there was a span of 10 bases. This CDR3 contains 15 residues. CDR3 protein: CASSDWGSSTDTQYF. DNA for the CDR3: TGTGCCAGCAGTGACTGGGGTTCTAGCACAGATACGCAGTATTTT.

By sample share, this clonotype is medium-sized. V usage is TRBV6-1 and J usage is TRBJ2-3; 9 bases are a match to TRBD2. The germline V gene encodes CDR1 MNHNS and CDR2 SASEGT. CDR3 length: 15 amino acids. J was trimmed by 8 bases and V by 5 bases; bases with no gene match: 11. CDR3 in amino acids: CASSPLLAGHSTQYF. CDR3 nucleotide sequence: TGTGCCAGCAGTCCCCTACTAGCGGGCCACAGTACGCAGTATTTT.

The chain combines TRBV29-1 with TRBJ2-3; 8 bases line up with TRBD2. Germline V gene data show CDR1 as SQVTM and CDR2 as ANQGSEA. This CDR3 is built from 16 residues. The V segment lost 0 bases and the J segment 2 bases; nucleotides outside the gene matches: 7. CDR3 protein: CSVEEREGIFTDTQYF. The CDR3 region has the DNA TGCAGCGTTGAAGAACGGGAGGGGATATTCACAGATACGCAGTATTTT.

This chain uses TRBV28 with TRBJ1-2, with 8 bases fitting TRBD1. Germline V gives CDR1 MDHEN, CDR2 SYDVKM. V shed 2 bases, J shed 4 bases, and the junction held 3 bases outside the gene matches. There are 14 residues in the CDR3. In DNA form, the CDR3 reads TGTGCCAGCAGTTTAGTACAGGGGGTCTATGGCTACACCTTC. Its protein product is CASSLVQGVYGYTF.

This clonotype is classed as medium-sized. The chain recombines TRBV19 with TRBJ2-2; 11 nucleotides agree with TRBD1. The V segment lost 6 bases and the J segment 5 bases; nucleotides outside the gene matches: 8. Germline V gene data show CDR1 as LNHDA and CDR2 as SQIVND (reference sequence). There are 16 residues in the CDR3. This chain's CDR3 is CASSRGTGGVTGELFF. CDR3 sequence (DNA): TGTGCCAGTAGCCGAGGGACAGGGGGAGTGACCGGGGAGCTGTTTTTT.

This chain links TRBV24-1 with TRBJ1-1, with 7 positions matching TRBD1. Germline CDR1 and CDR2: KGHDR and SFDVKD. Unmatched junction bases numbered 5, after V lost 9 bases and J lost 5 bases. The CDR3 consists of 12 residues. CDR3 region: CATRQGQTEAFF. CDR3 DNA: TGTGCCACCCGACAGGGACAGACTGAAGCTTTCTTT.

This clonotype is medium-sized. J is TRBJ1-2 and V is TRBV19; D gene unclear. Germline V gene data show CDR1 as LNHDA and CDR2 as SQIVND (reference sequence). Trimming stripped 6 bases from V and 8 bases from J, with 16 bases between. This CDR3 is built from 13 residues. The CDR3: CASSQGSGEGYTF. CDR3 bases: TGTGCCAGTAGCCAAGGGTCGGGTGAGGGCTACACCTTC.

Details on this clonotype: A much larger clone lies a single base off, so this may be a read error. This sequence joins TRBV7-6 and TRBJ2-2; 10 bases are a match to TRBD1. The CDR3 length is 16 residues. Germline assignment: CDR1 SGHVS and CDR2 FNYEAQ. In nucleotides, the CDR3 is TGTTCCAGCAGCCCTACTGACAGGGGGCGAGTCGGGGAGCTGTTTTTT. It translates to CSSSPTDRGRVGELFF.